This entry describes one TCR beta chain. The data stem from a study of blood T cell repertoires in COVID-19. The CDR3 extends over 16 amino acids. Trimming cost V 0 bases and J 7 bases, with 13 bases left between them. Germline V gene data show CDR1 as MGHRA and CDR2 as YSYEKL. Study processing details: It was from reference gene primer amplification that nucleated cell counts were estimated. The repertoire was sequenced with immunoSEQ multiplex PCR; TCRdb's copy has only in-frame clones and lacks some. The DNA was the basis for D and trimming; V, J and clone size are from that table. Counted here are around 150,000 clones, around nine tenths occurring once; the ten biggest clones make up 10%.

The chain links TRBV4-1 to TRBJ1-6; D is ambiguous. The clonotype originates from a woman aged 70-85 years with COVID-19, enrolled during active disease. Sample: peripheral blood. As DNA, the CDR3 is TGCGCCAGCAGCCAAGATCGGGTAGCCATAAATTCACCCCTCCACTTT. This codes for CASSQDRVAINSPLHF.